The rows below give T cell receptor beta chains drawn from one sample of a study of blood T cell repertoires in COVID-19. Data came from immunoSEQ multiplex PCR; TCRdb stores just in-frame clones and leaves some out. This table has approximately 160,000 clones, roughly 90% appearing once. The sequenced material came from peripheral blood. Source of these receptors: a woman aged 70-85 years with acute or convalescent COVID-19. Each CDR3 is given with its conserved first and last residue. A D gene is named only where the DNA matches it firmly. Size values are once, few and many counts, or a class for expanded clones, and some rows have none.

CDR3 protein: CASTSLVSGNTIYF; CDR3 DNA: TGTGCCAGCACCTCTCTCGTCTCTGGAAACACCATATATTTT; clone size: -; V gene: TRBV7-9; D gene: -; J gene: TRBJ1-3
CDR3 protein: CSASAAETNYGYTF; CDR3 DNA: TGCAGTGCTAGTGCGGCGGAGACTAACTATGGCTACACCTTC; clone size: -; V gene: TRBV20-1; D gene: -; J gene: TRBJ1-2
CDR3 protein: CAWIQDFDGYTF; CDR3 DNA: TGTGCCTGGATTCAGGATTTCGATGGCTACACCTTC; clone size: few; V gene: TRBV30; D gene: -; J gene: TRBJ1-2
CDR3 protein: CARSLPPPPGLDFYEQYF; CDR3 DNA: TGTGCCAGAAGCTTGCCACCTCCGCCGGGACTGGACTTTTACGAGCAGTACTTC; clone size: -; V gene: TRBV5-3; D gene: -; J gene: TRBJ2-7
CDR3 protein: CASSEVSRYGSNQPQHF; CDR3 DNA: TGTGCCAGCAGTGAAGTATCGAGGTATGGGAGCAATCAGCCCCAGCATTTT; clone size: -; V gene: TRBV6-1; D gene: -; J gene: TRBJ1-5
CDR3 protein: CASSPFGRNTEAFF; CDR3 DNA: TGTGCCAGCAGTCCTTTCGGGAGGAACACTGAAGCTTTCTTT; clone size: -; V gene: TRBV27; D gene: -; J gene: TRBJ1-1
CDR3 protein: CARRGRNEQYF; CDR3 DNA: TGTGCCAGGAGGGGGCGAAACGAGCAGTACTTC; clone size: -; V gene: TRBV27; D gene: TRBD1; J gene: TRBJ2-7
CDR3 protein: CASSPTDRYNEQFF; CDR3 DNA: TGTGCTAGCAGCCCAACGGACAGGTACAATGAGCAGTTCTTC; clone size: -; V gene: TRBV7-7; D gene: TRBD1; J gene: TRBJ2-1
CDR3 protein: CASSGTGTGDEQYF; CDR3 DNA: TGTGCCAGCAGCGGAACCGGGACAGGGGACGAGCAGTACTTC; clone size: -; V gene: TRBV7-2; D gene: TRBD1; J gene: TRBJ2-7
CDR3 protein: CASSYRGGPNQPQHF; CDR3 DNA: TGTGCCAGCAGTTACAGAGGGGGCCCCAATCAGCCCCAGCATTTT; clone size: -; V gene: TRBV6-6; D gene: TRBD1; J gene: TRBJ1-5
CDR3 protein: CASSELGANEKLFF; CDR3 DNA: TGTGCCAGCAGTGAACTAGGAGCTAATGAAAAACTGTTTTTT; clone size: -; V gene: TRBV2; D gene: -; J gene: TRBJ1-4
CDR3 protein: CASSWASSGNTIYF; CDR3 DNA: TGTGCCAGTAGTTGGGCAAGCTCTGGAAACACCATATATTTT; clone size: -; V gene: TRBV19; D gene: -; J gene: TRBJ1-3
CDR3 protein: CASSFQTASNSPLHF; CDR3 DNA: TGTGCCAGCAGCTTCCAGACAGCGAGTAATTCACCCCTCCACTTT; clone size: -; V gene: TRBV7-9; D gene: -; J gene: TRBJ1-6
CDR3 protein: CASSPDRRNYGYTF; CDR3 DNA: TGTGCCAGTAGTCCGGACAGGCGGAACTATGGCTACACCTTC; clone size: -; V gene: TRBV19; D gene: TRBD1; J gene: TRBJ1-2
CDR3 protein: CAISDHGLAGSNEQFF; CDR3 DNA: TGTGCCATCAGTGACCACGGACTAGCGGGCAGCAATGAGCAGTTCTTC; clone size: once; V gene: TRBV10-3; D gene: TRBD2; J gene: TRBJ2-1
CDR3 protein: CASSFSGVYEQYF; CDR3 DNA: TGTGCCAGCAGTTTTTCTGGAGTCTACGAGCAGTACTTC; clone size: -; V gene: TRBV27; D gene: -; J gene: TRBJ2-7
CDR3 protein: CASSQVGLDTTGAGDTQYF; CDR3 DNA: TGTGCCAGCAGCCAAGTGGGGCTGGATACCACAGGTGCTGGAGATACGCAGTATTTT; clone size: -; V gene: TRBV3-1/TRBV3-2; D gene: -; J gene: TRBJ2-3
CDR3 protein: CASSFPSRGLAGRTDTQYF; CDR3 DNA: TGTGCCAGCAGTTTCCCGAGTAGGGGACTAGCGGGCCGAACAGATACGCAGTATTTT; clone size: once; V gene: TRBV6-2/TRBV6-3; D gene: TRBD2; J gene: TRBJ2-3
CDR3 protein: CASSFVSGQGAVTF; CDR3 DNA: TGTGCCAGCAGTTTCGTTTCGGGACAGGGTGCGGTTACCTTC; clone size: -; V gene: TRBV28; D gene: TRBD1; J gene: TRBJ2-4
CDR3 protein: CASSLSRGNYEQYF; CDR3 DNA: TGCGCCAGCAGCCTAAGTCGGGGGAACTACGAGCAGTACTTC; clone size: -; V gene: TRBV4-1; D gene: -; J gene: TRBJ2-7
CDR3 protein: CSVGLSGRYEQYF; CDR3 DNA: TGCAGCGTTGGACTTAGCGGGAGATACGAGCAGTACTTC; clone size: -; V gene: TRBV29-1; D gene: TRBD2; J gene: TRBJ2-7
CDR3 protein: CASSLGSPGGLANYGYTF; CDR3 DNA: TGCGCCAGCAGCTTGGGAAGCCCTGGGGGCCTGGCTAACTATGGCTACACCTTC; clone size: -; V gene: TRBV5-1; D gene: -; J gene: TRBJ1-2
CDR3 protein: CASSSRARQGFSYEQYF; CDR3 DNA: TGTGCCAGCAGCTCAAGGGCGCGGCAGGGATTCTCCTACGAGCAGTACTTC; clone size: -; V gene: TRBV21-1; D gene: -; J gene: TRBJ2-7
CDR3 protein: CASSLRGTENTEAFF; CDR3 DNA: TGTGCCAGCAGTTTAAGGGGGACAGAGAACACTGAAGCTTTCTTT; clone size: -; V gene: TRBV28; D gene: TRBD1; J gene: TRBJ1-1
CDR3 protein: CASSGQGETQYF; CDR3 DNA: TGTGCCAGCAGTGGACAGGGGGAGACCCAGTACTTC; clone size: -; V gene: TRBV6-6; D gene: TRBD1; J gene: TRBJ2-5
CDR3 protein: CAISGRTGTYEQYF; CDR3 DNA: TGTGCCATCAGTGGGAGGACAGGGACCTACGAGCAGTACTTC; clone size: once; V gene: TRBV10-3; D gene: TRBD1; J gene: TRBJ2-7